These 23 T cell receptor beta chains were sequenced from one sample in a study of OX40 agonist ivuxolimab in advanced cancers. Assay used: immunoSEQ multiplex PCR; TCRdb lists only in-frame clones, some missing. The sample has 95,000 to 110,000 clones; 85% to 95% are singletons. Sample: CD4+ or CD8+ T cells sorted from blood, taken in a trial of the OX40 agonist ivuxolimab. These receptor sequences come from an adult with an advanced solid tumor such as melanoma, head and neck, liver or kidney cancer.

The chain couples TRBV5-4 to TRBJ2-1; 9 bases are a match to TRBD2. V was pared by 3 bases and J by 7 bases, with 14 bases of the junction left unmatched. Germline CDR1 and CDR2: SGHNT and YYREEE (reference sequence). CDR3 length equals 17 residues. The CDR3 loop reads CASSSRSGRRGGNEQFF. CDR3 nucleotide sequence: TGTGCCAGCAGCTCCCGTAGCGGGAGAAGGGGTGGAAATGAGCAGTTCTTC. Looking up the rest from reference TRBV5-4 and TRBJ2-1 gives the full variable domain: ETGVTQSPTHLIKTRGQQVTLRCSSQSGHNTVSWYQQALGQGPQFIFQYYREEENGRGNFPPRFSGLQFPNYSSELNVNALELDDSALYLCASSSRSGRRGGNEQFFGPGTRLTVL.

V usage is TRBV9 and J usage is TRBJ2-2, with 8 bases matching TRBD1. The ends lost 2 bases at V and 8 bases at J; junction bases unmatched: 14. The CDR3 loop spans 17 amino acids. Per the germline V gene, CDR1 is SGDLS and CDR2 is YYNGEE. The CDR3, as DNA: TGTGCCAGCAGCGTTCGTTTCCGGGACAGGTCACCTGGGGAGCTGTTTTTT. Protein product: CASSVRFRDRSPGELFF. The full variable domain, with the rest looked up from reference TRBV9 and TRBJ2-2, is DSGVTQTPKHLITATGQRVTLRCSPRSGDLSVYWYQQSLDQGLQFLIQYYNGEERAKGNILERFSAQQFPDLHSELNLSSLELGDSALYFCASSVRFRDRSPGELFFGEGSRLTVL.

The CDR3 nucleotides are TGTGCCAGCAGTGGACAGTACAATGAGCAGTTCTTC. It encodes CASSGQYNEQFF. The chain has TRBV6-4 and TRBJ2-1; a possible D gene is TRBD1 (5 bases). The CDR3 extends over 12 amino acids. The germline gives CDR1 MRHNA, CDR2 SNTAGT. V was shortened by 4 bases and J by 4 bases, with 5 bases between the two germline ends.

The chain employs TRBV28 and TRBJ1-3, with D uncertain. Germline CDR1 reads MDHEN; CDR2 reads SYDVKM. The CDR3 contains 15 residues. V lost 2 bases to trimming and J lost 0 bases, with 8 bases between them. In DNA form, the CDR3 reads TGTGCCAGCAGTTTAGCGGCTAGCTCTGGAAACACCATATATTTT. Translating it yields CASSLAASSGNTIYF. Variable domain in full (rest from reference TRBV28 and TRBJ1-3): DVKVTQSSRYLVKRTGEKVFLECVQDMDHENMFWYRQDPGLGLRLIYFSYDVKMKEKGDIPEGYSVSREKKERFSLILESASTNQTSMYLCASSLAASSGNTIYFGEGSWLTVV.

This chain joins TRBV28 and TRBJ2-2; maybe TRBD2 (5 bases). The germline V gene encodes CDR1 MDHEN and CDR2 SYDVKM. The germline V and J ends were trimmed by 6 bases and 11 bases, with 10 bases remaining between them. The CDR3 runs 11 residues. The CDR3 sequence is CASSVRLELFF. The DNA for the CDR3 is TGTGCCAGCAGCGTCAGACTAGAGCTGTTTTTT. Complete variable domain (other parts from reference TRBV28 and TRBJ2-2): DVKVTQSSRYLVKRTGEKVFLECVQDMDHENMFWYRQDPGLGLRLIYFSYDVKMKEKGDIPEGYSVSREKKERFSLILESASTNQTSMYLCASSVRLELFFGEGSRLTVL.

This clone appeared once. This chain links TRBV2 with TRBJ2-1; D is perhaps TRBD2 (6 bases). V was trimmed by 6 bases and J by 4 bases, leaving 10 bases between them. Germline CDR1 is SNHLY and CDR2 is FYNNEI. The CDR3 is 13 amino acids. The chain's CDR3 is CASRASEYNEQFF. The CDR3 DNA follows: TGTGCCAGCAGGGCTAGCGAATACAATGAGCAGTTCTTC.

This clone came up once. The chain links TRBV4-3 to TRBJ1-5, with D tentatively TRBD1 (5 bases). The CDR3 loop spans 15 amino acids. Trimming shortened V by 0 bases and J by 2 bases, and 8 bases separated the two germline ends. CDR1 and CDR2 from the germline V gene are LGHNA and YSLEER. In DNA, the CDR3 is TGCGCCAGCAGCCAAGATTCGGGGGGCAATCAGCCCCAGCATTTT. Its protein product is CASSQDSGGNQPQHF.

V is TRBV10-3 and J is TRBJ1-5; tentative D call: TRBD1 (5 bases). Trimming left V 10 bases short and J 3 bases short, with 13 bases between. Germline CDR1 and CDR2: ENHRY and SYGVKD. The CDR3 spans 13 residues. The CDR3 DNA reads TGTGCCACCACGGGGGATATCAATCAGCCCCAGCATTTT. Protein product: CATTGDINQPQHF.

This clone occurred once. V is TRBV19 and J is TRBJ1-2, with no clear D. The ends were cut back, 0 bases at V and 0 bases at J, with 14 bases in the middle. In germline, CDR1 is LNHDA, CDR2 SQIVND (reference sequence). The CDR3 extends over 17 amino acids. This CDR3 reads CASSIEGLVGANYGYTF. The CDR3 nucleotides are TGTGCCAGTAGTATAGAAGGGCTTGTGGGAGCTAACTATGGCTACACCTTC.

This sequence joins TRBV5-1 and TRBJ2-7; possibly TRBD2 for D (5 bases). V was clipped by 0 bases and J by 7 bases, with 20 bases between them. Germline assignment: CDR1 SGHRS and CDR2 YFSETQ. The CDR3 has 16 residues. CDR3 region: CASSLGAAVFKGEQYF. The CDR3 DNA reads as TGCGCCAGCAGCTTGGGTGCAGCGGTTTTCAAGGGTGAGCAGTACTTC.

The V and J genes are TRBV10-2 and TRBJ2-7, with D possibly being TRBD1 (6 bases). Germline CDR1 is WSHSY and CDR2 is SAAADI. The length of the CDR3 is 13 residues. V was pared by 4 bases and J by 3 bases, with 10 bases between. CDR3 residues: CASSVGGRYEQYF. The DNA for the CDR3 is TGCGCCAGCAGTGTTGGGGGCCGCTACGAGCAGTACTTC.

V is TRBV9 and J is TRBJ1-6; no firm D call. This CDR3 has 15 residues. V lost 0 bases and J 9 bases, leaving 13 bases between the germline ends. Germline V gene data show CDR1 as SGDLS and CDR2 as YYNGEE. This CDR3 is CASSVAPGEGSPLHF. The CDR3 DNA follows: TGTGCCAGCAGCGTAGCCCCCGGGGAAGGTTCACCCCTCCACTTT.

This chain joins TRBV6-5 and TRBJ1-2, with D perhaps matching TRBD1 (6 bases). CDR1 is MNHEY, CDR2 SVGAGI, per germline. Trimming removed 5 bases at V and 7 bases at J, with 17 bases between. The CDR3 runs to 14 residues. The CDR3, as DNA: TGTGCCAGCAGTAACGTCAGGGGAGAGGGTGGCTACACCTTC. It codes for CASSNVRGEGGYTF.

The chain is built from TRBV5-6 and TRBJ1-2; the D gene is possibly TRBD1 (6 bases). CDR1 and CDR2 from the germline V gene are SGHDT and YYEEEE. The CDR3 runs 11 residues. Trimming took 7 bases from V and 8 from J, leaving 12 bases between them. CDR3 in DNA: TGTGCCAGCGGTAACAGGGACGGCTACACCTTC. It encodes CASGNRDGYTF.

CDR3 DNA sequence: TGCGCCAGCAGCCCGGACAGGGGGGCAAGATCACCCCTCCACTTT. Encoded protein: CASSPDRGARSPLHF. V is TRBV4-3 and J is TRBJ1-6, with 10 bases lining up with TRBD1. Per germline, CDR1 LGHNA and CDR2 YSLEER. The J segment lost 10 bases and the V segment lost 4 bases, leaving 7 bases of the junction unmatched. CDR3 length equals 15 residues.

The chain employs TRBV25-1 and TRBJ1-2, with 10 bases fitting TRBD1. V dropped 8 bases and J dropped 8; count of bases not matched to a gene: 11. The CDR3 has 14 residues. CDR1 and CDR2 from the germline V gene are MGHDK and SYGVNS. CDR3 region: CASQQGQGWGGYTF. The CDR3 DNA follows: TGTGCCAGCCAACAGGGACAGGGGTGGGGAGGCTACACCTTC.

This chain joins TRBV4-3 and TRBJ2-5; TRBD2 matches at 8 bases. The CDR3 length is 14 residues. V shed 0 bases and J 9 bases; nucleotides not matched to a gene: 6. Germline CDR1 reads LGHNA; CDR2 reads YSLEER. The CDR3 DNA is TGCGCCAGCAGCCAAGATTACACGGGGGGGTCCCAGTACTTC. Its protein product is CASSQDYTGGSQYF.

This clone was counted a single time. The chain carries TRBV6-5 and TRBJ2-7; 7 bases agree with TRBD1. J lost 3 bases, V lost 2 bases, and 4 bases had no gene match. Looked up from germline, CDR1 is MNHEY and CDR2 is SVGAGI. This CDR3 spans 14 amino acids. The CDR3 DNA sequence: TGTGCCAGCAGTTACCGGGACAGACTCTACGAGCAGTACTTC. Amino acids: CASSYRDRLYEQYF.

In this sample, this clone turned up once. V is TRBV5-4 and J is TRBJ2-3; TRBD2 matches 8 bases. The CDR3 has 14 amino acids. In germline, CDR1 is SGHNT, CDR2 YYREEE (reference sequence). Trimming removed 4 bases from V and 4 bases from J; junction bases left unmatched: 5. The CDR3 DNA follows: TGTGCCAGCAGCCCGGGGGGGGGCCCAGATACGCAGTATTTT. It yields the protein CASSPGGGPDTQYF.

The chain carries TRBV7-8 and TRBJ1-2; D may be TRBD1 (6 bases). Deletions cut 5 bases from V and 2 bases from J, with 12 bases between. The CDR3 totals 14 residues. Germline V gene data show CDR1 as SGHVS and CDR2 as FQNEAQ. The CDR3 sequence: CASSPGQLNYGYTF. The CDR3 region has the DNA TGTGCCAGCAGCCCCGGACAGCTAAACTATGGCTACACCTTC.

This chain links TRBV19 with TRBJ2-1; unclear D gene. CDR3 length: 12 amino acids. V lost 4 bases and J 8 bases, leaving 9 bases between the germline ends. Germline CDR1 LNHDA, CDR2 SQIVND (reference sequence). The CDR3 here is CASSTLGDEQFF. The DNA for the CDR3 is TGTGCCAGTAGTACCCTTGGCGATGAGCAGTTCTTC.

J is TRBJ1-5 and V is TRBV28; perhaps TRBD1 as D (6 bases). The CDR3 sequence is 16 residues long. V lost 3 bases and J 2 bases, leaving 14 bases between the germline ends. Looked up from germline, CDR1 is MDHEN and CDR2 is SYDVKM. CDR3 protein: CASSFPGGGGNQPQHF. DNA of the CDR3: TGTGCCAGCAGTTTCCCCGGGGGCGGAGGCAATCAGCCCCAGCATTTT.

The V gene is TRBV28, the J gene TRBJ1-5, with TRBD1 matching 9 bases. Germline assignment: CDR1 MDHEN and CDR2 SYDVKM. With V trimmed by 8 bases and J by 9 bases, 8 bases remained unmatched. The CDR3 runs 13 residues. The CDR3 nucleotides read TGTGCCAGCCTGCGACAGGGGGGTCTGCCCCAGCATTTT. This encodes CASLRQGGLPQHF.